This TCR beta chain emerged from a study of T cells expressing NK-cell markers. Study-wide background: The TCR beta repertoires originated in sorted CD3+CD56+NKG2C+, CD3+CD56+NKG2C- and CD3+CD56-NKG2C+ T cells. Seven HCMV-seropositive donors and one seronegative donor made up the eight sequenced donors.

Study-wide points: The dominant NKG2C+ clonotypes represented about 1.0-7.5% of CD8+ T cells in 6 or 7 donors.

As concerns this clonotype: The target antigen is unknown.

TCRdb reprocessed the 5' RACE reads, with one entry per CDR3 protein and no DNA. The sample has under 500,000 distinct CDR3 sequences. Germline CDR1 LGHNA, CDR2 YSLEER. This CDR3 contains 14 residues. The chain recombines TRBV4-3 with TRBJ2-7; TCRdb's D call, TRBD1, is unchecked because there is no DNA. Specimen: blood T cells: a sorted CD56 or NKG2C T cell subset, CD4+ or CD8+ T cells, or bulk PBMC T cells (not recorded which). The receptor comes from a woman aged 18 to 75 in good health. The CDR3 loop reads CASSQEGGVYEQYF.